This T cell receptor (beta chain) was retrieved from a study of beta chain features in type 1 diabetes (dated by TCRdb to 2016 to 2019). Background for the entire study: Patients and healthy donors did not differ in mean age, gender distribution, total cell number or subset yield. Regulatory and stem cell-like memory subsets were obtained from only 8 patients and roughly 8 healthy donors, while naive and central memory subsets were obtained from all 28 donors. A total of roughly 98,000,000 sorted cells were examined across all samples, and RNA yield correlated strongly with the number of cells per subset. The study compared the TCRB repertoires of sorted circulating CD4+ T cell subsets in recently diagnosed type 1 diabetes patients with those in matched healthy donors. Overall study results and their limits: A moderate but significant shortening of TCRB CDR3 length was observed in type 1 diabetes patients in all four CD4+ subsets. Naive, central memory and regulatory TCRB repertoires appeared to be more similar among patients than among healthy donors. At VDJ recombination sites, type 1 diabetes patients had fewer insertions and more deleted nucleotides, which implies abnormalities in thymic rearrangement. HLA sub-analyses involved small numbers of individuals, so any influence of HLA type on TCRB rearrangement remained unresolved. Because cDNA rather than genomic DNA was sequenced, highly expressing activated cells could have been over-represented, although no difference in activation and CD3 levels was found between groups. Shorter templates might have been favored by PCR, but patient and control samples were amplified and corrected together, so both groups would have been affected equally by any skew.

This clone was observed a few times. Its antigen specificity is not known. No base quality values were provided; no much bigger clone lies one nucleotide off. From each donor, a single peripheral blood sample of about 100 mL on average was drawn into heparinised tubes. Naive, central memory, regulatory and stem cell-like memory CD4+ T cells were sorted on a BD FACSAria II using a panel including CD45RO, CCR7, CD25, CD127, CD95 and CD27. A purity above 98% was achieved for all sorted populations. Right away, PBMCs were isolated by Lymphoprep density gradient centrifugation and were stained directly, with no culture step. To minimize batch effects, samples were stained and sorted in pairs, one healthy donor with one patient per experiment. The High Capacity cDNA Reverse Transcription Kit was used to reverse transcribe all of the isolated RNA, meaning that expressed TCRB transcripts were what got sequenced. Deep immunoSEQ sequencing was applied to naive, central memory and regulatory T cell samples, giving an average of roughly 3.5 million total reads per sample. After sorted cells were lysed in RLT buffer, RNA was extracted with DNase-treated RNeasy Micro or Mini kits, with the choice depending on cell number. To prevent cross-contamination, each cell subset was processed individually, whereas patient and healthy donor samples were processed jointly. TCRB sequences were amplified from cDNA with the immunoSEQ multiplex PCR, producing 87-bp fragments spanning the CDR3 region. Amplicons were sequenced on the Illumina HiSeq platform. As for the original processing: Synthetic template baselines were used to correct PCR bias computationally, reads within Hamming distance 2 were collapsed, and singletons that could not be merged were discarded. Reads were aligned against IMGT to assign V, D and J genes, CDR3 length and insertions or deletions at six rearrangement sites. Within each subset, clonotype counts were normalized to sorted cell number, after which true diversity and Gini coefficients were computed with the tcR R package. The overlap coefficient, calculated on TCRB nucleotide sequences, was used to quantify repertoire sharing. Out-of-frame TCRB sequences from naive cells were analyzed to stand in for the pre-selection repertoire. TCRdb stores this immuneACCESS table with in-frame sequences only. Part of the clones is absent; in the studies checked, under half of the shortfall reflects unresolved V genes, and no reason is known for the rest. That table furnishes V, J and clone size, whereas the DNA furnished D and trimming. The sample profile shows about 360,000 clones; over 10% of them were found once. About 0.018% of the sample is held by the ten biggest clonotypes.

This receptor was obtained from a young man in good health. The sequencing input was naive CD4+ T cells from blood. Per the publication, the cell subset or site label means: true naive CD4+ T cells.

The nucleotide sequence is given as TGTGCCTGGGATAACACGGACAGGGGGGGTGAAGCTTTCTTT. It codes for CAWDNTDRGGEAFF. The chain joins TRBV30 to TRBJ1-1; 10 middle bases align to TRBD1. Trimmed from V: 5 bases; trimmed from J: 7 bases; junction bases lacking a gene match: 10. According to the germline V gene (reference sequence), CDR1 reads GTSNPN and CDR2 reads SVGIG. The CDR3, cysteine through phenylalanine, is 14 amino acids long. Here the CDR3 DNA is all that survives: 42 bases in frame from base 1.